The 9 T cell receptor beta chains presented below share a single source sample, sequenced in a study of blood T cell repertoires in COVID-19. The protocol was immunoSEQ multiplex PCR, while the TCRdb copy is restricted to in-frame clones and leaves out a portion. The sample yields roughly 80,000 clones, under 90% seen once. Sequencing input: peripheral blood. The receptor set was obtained from an older man with acute or convalescent COVID-19.

CDR3 nucleotide sequence: TGTGCCAGCAGCTTACTAGGACAGGGGGAAGAGACCCAGTACTTC. As protein: CASSLLGQGEETQYF. The V gene is TRBV7-2, the J gene TRBJ2-5; 10 nucleotides align to TRBD1. Germline loops: CDR1 SGHTA, CDR2 FQGNSA. J lost 3 bases, V lost 2 bases, and 3 bases had no gene match. This CDR3 is 15 amino acids long.

The chain uses TRBV7-2 and TRBJ1-3; a weak D match, TRBD1 (6 bases). The CDR3 covers 16 residues. Trimming cost V 0 bases and J 0 bases, with 9 bases left between them. CDR1 is SGHTA and CDR2 is FQGNSA in the germline V gene. CDR3 DNA: TGTGCCAGCAGCTTAGCGGGACAAAGCTCTGGAAACACCATATATTTT. It translates to CASSLAGQSSGNTIYF.

The chain couples TRBV15 to TRBJ2-5, with 7 positions matching TRBD2. The germline gives CDR1 LNHNV, CDR2 YYDKDF (reference sequence). CDR3 length: 14 amino acids. After removal of 6 bases from V and 2 bases from J, the junction contained 6 bases not matched to a gene. CDR3 sequence: CATSRWGGQETQYF. The CDR3 bases are TGTGCCACCAGTCGATGGGGGGGGCAAGAGACCCAGTACTTC.

Worth noting for this clone: Additional DNA sequences in this sample encode the identical CDR3. The chain is built from TRBV19 and TRBJ1-5; TRBD1 aligns across 7 bases. The CDR3 has 13 residues. Germline V gives CDR1 LNHDA, CDR2 SQIVND (reference sequence). The V segment lost 4 bases and the J segment 6 bases; nucleotides outside the gene matches: 3. The CDR3 loop reads CASSKGARQPQHF. CDR3 DNA sequence: TGTGCCAGTAGTAAGGGGGCGCGTCAGCCCCAGCATTTT.

The table lists this clone with a count of one. The chain joins TRBV4-3 to TRBJ1-1, with D possibly being TRBD1 (5 bases). CDR3 size: 13 residues. V lost 2 bases and J lost 6, with 10 bases in between. Germline V gene data show CDR1 as LGHNA and CDR2 as YSLEER. This CDR3 reads CASSQLWDSEAFF. The CDR3 DNA reads as TGCGCCAGCAGCCAACTATGGGACTCTGAAGCTTTCTTT.

The V call is TRBV6-6, the J call TRBJ1-3; tentatively, D is TRBD1 (5 bases). The germline V gene encodes CDR1 MNHNY and CDR2 SVGAGI (reference sequence). V was trimmed by 0 bases and J by 2 bases, leaving 8 bases between them. The CDR3 contains 15 residues. The CDR3 region has the DNA TGTGCCAGCAGTTACTCGCTGGGGCCTGGAAACACCATATATTTT. Its translation is CASSYSLGPGNTIYF.

This chain joins TRBV7-2 and TRBJ2-7; 11 bases are shared with TRBD2. J was trimmed by 5 bases and V by 5 bases; bases with no gene match: 5. CDR1 is SGHTA and CDR2 is FQGNSA in the germline V gene. The CDR3 is 14 amino acids. The DNA for the CDR3 is TGTGCCAGCAGCCGTAGCGGGAGGGCCGACGAGCAGTACTTC. It yields the protein CASSRSGRADEQYF.

This chain uses TRBV18 with TRBJ1-1; TRBD1 matches at 9 bases. V was pared by 5 bases and J by 5 bases, with 12 bases of the junction left unmatched. The CDR3 spans 16 residues. Germline-derived CDR1 and CDR2 are KGHSH and LQKENI. The CDR3 coding sequence is TGTGCCAGCTCAGCGGGACAGGGAGTTCTTTGGACTGAAGCTTTCTTT. Its translation is CASSAGQGVLWTEAFF.

The chain is built from TRBV7-2 and TRBJ1-2; D gene unclear. This CDR3 region has 14 residues. V shed 0 bases and J shed 4 bases, with 9 bases lying between them. The germline CDR1 and CDR2 sequences are SGHTA and FQGNSA. The CDR3 sequence is CASSLAHGGYGYTF. CDR3 DNA: TGTGCCAGCAGCTTAGCGCACGGCGGCTATGGCTACACCTTC.